The next 20 T cell receptor beta chains were all read from a single sample in a study of shared clonotypes between healthy human individuals. TCRdb's copy holds only in-frame clones and misses some; the assay was immunoSEQ multiplex PCR. The sample carries a few hundred thousand clones, around 77% recorded once. The sequenced sample consisted of PBMCs. Source of these receptors: a woman between 40 and 55 years old in good health. Some clones in this sample may be carry-over from other donors' samples.

V usage is TRBV5-1 and J usage is TRBJ2-5, with 7 bases matching TRBD2. Germline V gene sequence: CDR1 SGHRS, CDR2 YFSETQ. The junction had 12 bases not matched to a gene; V was cut back by 6 bases and J by 1 base. The CDR3 runs to 16 residues. In nucleotides, the CDR3 is TGCGCCAGCACCATCGGCGGGAGAAGGGGCCAAGAGACCCAGTACTTC. This encodes CASTIGGRRGQETQYF.

The V gene is TRBV10-2, the J gene TRBJ2-2; D unclear. CDR1 and CDR2 from the germline V gene are WSHSY and SAAADI. The CDR3 runs 16 residues. V shed 4 bases and J shed 7 bases, with 19 bases lying between them. The CDR3 sequence is CASSGHPGSNGGELFF. For the CDR3, the DNA is TGCGCCAGCAGTGGCCACCCGGGCAGTAATGGCGGGGAGCTGTTTTTT.

The V call is TRBV7-9, the J call TRBJ2-7, with TRBD2 matching over 11 bases. The CDR3 is 14 residues long. The germline V gene has CDR1 SEHNR and CDR2 FQNEAQ (reference sequence). The V gene end was trimmed by 5 bases and the J gene end by 5 bases; junction bases not matched to a gene: 5. The CDR3 nucleotides read TGTGCCAGCAGCGTTACTAGCGGGAGTAACGAGCAGTACTTC. Its protein is CASSVTSGSNEQYF.

The V and J genes are TRBV11-2 and TRBJ2-3; 9 bases line up with TRBD1. Germline values: CDR1 SGHAT, CDR2 FQNNGV. V shed 3 bases and J 2 bases; nucleotides not matched to a gene: 3. The CDR3 has 15 residues. Here the CDR3 reads CASSFRTGDTDTQYF. CDR3 DNA: TGTGCCAGCAGCTTCAGGACAGGGGACACAGATACGCAGTATTTT.

V and J are TRBV9 and TRBJ2-3; D gene uncertain. The V end lost 3 bases, the J end lost 0 bases, and 11 bases lay between the germline ends. Germline V gene sequence: CDR1 SGDLS, CDR2 YYNGEE. This CDR3 is 15 amino acids long. CDR3 loop: CASSADLASTDTQYF. The CDR3 DNA reads as TGTGCCAGCAGCGCCGACTTGGCTAGCACAGATACGCAGTATTTT.

This sequence joins TRBV5-1 and TRBJ2-3, with 8 bases lining up with TRBD2. Germline values: CDR1 SGHRS, CDR2 YFSETQ. The CDR3 totals 17 residues. V was pared by 4 bases and J by 1 base, with 11 bases of the junction left unmatched. The CDR3 here is CASSPRRLAGGTDTQYF. CDR3 in DNA: TGCGCCAGCAGCCCAAGGCGTCTAGCGGGTGGCACAGATACGCAGTATTTT. Filled out from reference TRBV5-1 and TRBJ2-3, the complete variable domain reads KAGVTQTPRYLIKTRGQQVTLSCSPISGHRSVSWYQQTPGQGLQFLFEYFSETQRNKGNFPGRFSGRQFSNSRSEMNVSTLELGDSALYLCASSPRRLAGGTDTQYFGPGTRLTVL.

The V and J genes are TRBV9 and TRBJ2-1, with 8 bases lining up with TRBD2. Losses at the gene ends were 6 bases for V and 6 bases for J; bases not matched to a gene: 2. This CDR3 contains 12 residues. In germline, CDR1 is SGDLS, CDR2 YYNGEE. CDR3 loop: CASTGTSNEQFF. CDR3 sequence (DNA): TGTGCCAGCACCGGGACTAGCAATGAGCAGTTCTTC. Variable domain in full (rest from reference TRBV9 and TRBJ2-1): DSGVTQTPKHLITATGQRVTLRCSPRSGDLSVYWYQQSLDQGLQFLIQYYNGEERAKGNILERFSAQQFPDLHSELNLSSLELGDSALYFCASTGTSNEQFFGPGTRLTVL.

For this clone: A far larger clone is one nucleotide away, so this likely arose from a read error. Other DNA sequences in this sample translate to the same CDR3. The rearrangement joins TRBV6-5 to TRBJ1-1; weak D call: TRBD1 (6 bases). The length of the CDR3 is 12 residues. The germline V and J ends were trimmed by 6 bases and 5 bases, with 10 bases remaining between them. CDR1 is MNHEY and CDR2 is SVGAGI in the germline V gene. The CDR3 nucleotides are TGTGCCAGCAGGCAAGGGGGTACTGAAGCTTTCTTT. This gives the protein CASRQGGTEAFF.

The rearrangement joins TRBV5-1 to TRBJ2-1, with 8 positions matching TRBD1. J gave up 5 bases and V 2 bases, and 3 bases lay outside the gene matches. Germline V gives CDR1 SGHRS, CDR2 YFSETQ. This CDR3 is built from 14 residues. DNA for the CDR3: TGCGCCAGCAGCTTTGCGGGACAGGACAATGAGCAGTTCTTC. Translating gives CASSFAGQDNEQFF.

The V gene is TRBV28, the J gene TRBJ2-7, with D tentatively TRBD1 (6 bases). The germline V and J ends were trimmed by 10 bases and 0 bases, with 13 bases remaining between them. Germline V gene sequence: CDR1 MDHEN, CDR2 SYDVKM. The length of the CDR3 is 13 residues. CDR3 nucleotides: TGTGCCACGGTGACAGGTGTCTCCTACGAGCAGTACTTC. This sequence encodes CATVTGVSYEQYF.

The chain has TRBV11-3 and TRBJ2-7; D ambiguous. Germline assignment: CDR1 SGHNT and CDR2 YENEEA. The CDR3 sequence is 14 residues long. The V gene lost 5 bases and the J gene lost 5 bases, with 16 bases spanning the gap. The CDR3 protein is CASSLGISTHEQYF. Here the CDR3 DNA reads TGTGCCAGCAGCCTAGGGATTAGCACCCACGAGCAGTACTTC.

This chain links TRBV7-8 with TRBJ2-1, with 8 bases identical to TRBD2. J gave up 5 bases and V 3 bases, and 15 bases lay outside the gene matches. The CDR3 totals 18 residues. The germline V gene encodes CDR1 SGHVS and CDR2 FQNEAQ. CDR3 loop: CASSFGPGREGPDNEQFF. The CDR3 nucleotides read TGTGCCAGCAGCTTTGGGCCTGGACGGGAGGGCCCGGACAATGAGCAGTTCTTC.

The chain combines TRBV27 with TRBJ2-1, with a tentative D call TRBD2 (5 bases). V lost 3 bases, J lost 6 bases, and 18 bases lay in between. Per the germline V gene, CDR1 is MNHEY and CDR2 is SMNVEV (reference sequence). The CDR3 covers 16 residues. The CDR3 DNA reads as TGTGCCAGCAGTTTGATATCGGGGAGAGTGGGCAATGAGCAGTTCTTC. Its translation: CASSLISGRVGNEQFF.

This chain connects TRBV27 to TRBJ2-2; D is unclear. Germline V lookup: CDR1 MNHEY, CDR2 SMNVEV (reference sequence). Trimming left V 8 bases short and J 4 bases short, with 11 bases between. The length of the CDR3 is 13 residues. The CDR3 is CASYQTPTGELFF. Written as DNA, the CDR3 is TGTGCCAGCTATCAAACTCCCACCGGGGAGCTGTTTTTT.

This clone was seen a single time. A much larger clone sits a single nucleotide away, making a read error possible. This chain connects TRBV7-7 to TRBJ1-3; D ambiguous. The germline V gene encodes CDR1 SSHAT and CDR2 FNYEAQ (reference sequence). The CDR3 runs to 15 residues. The DNA for the CDR3 is TGTGCTAGCAGCTTAAGTAGGAGCTCTGGAAACACCATATATTTT. It codes for CASSLSRSSGNTIYF.

The chain joins TRBV30 to TRBJ1-3, with no clear D. CDR1 is GTSNPN, CDR2 SVGIG, per germline (reference sequence). This CDR3 region has 13 residues. The V and J ends lost 0 bases and 4 bases respectively, with 7 bases between them. The CDR3 nucleotides read TGTGCCTGGAGTGTCCAGGACGGAAACACCATATATTTT. As protein: CAWSVQDGNTIYF.

The chain is built from TRBV13 and TRBJ1-1; D not resolved. The CDR3 loop spans 12 amino acids. CDR1 is PRHDT, CDR2 FYEKMQ, per germline (reference sequence). The ends were cut back, 6 bases at V and 1 base at J, with 6 bases in the middle. DNA of the CDR3: TGTGCCAGCAGTTCTTGGAACACTGAAGCTTTCTTT. Protein product: CASSSWNTEAFF.

The gene calls are TRBV7-8 and TRBJ1-4, with D hard to call. Trimming cost V 2 bases and J 11 bases, with 15 bases left between them. Germline V gene data show CDR1 as SGHVS and CDR2 as FQNEAQ. This CDR3 region has 14 residues. The CDR3 nucleotides read TGTGCCAGCAGCTTAAGAAAGGACGCGGCCAAACTGTTTTTT. This translates into CASSLRKDAAKLFF.

The chain combines TRBV28 with TRBJ2-1; possibly TRBD2 for D (6 bases). Trimming took 6 bases from V and 0 from J, leaving 9 bases between them. Germline V CDR1 and CDR2: MDHEN, SYDVKM. The CDR3 sequence is 14 residues long. The CDR3 loop is CASRGTASYNEQFF. In nucleotides, the CDR3 is TGTGCCAGCAGGGGGACTGCCTCCTACAATGAGCAGTTCTTC.

The chain employs TRBV4-1 and TRBJ2-1, with 8 bases aligning to TRBD2. Germline lookup yields CDR1 MGHRA and CDR2 YSYEKL. This CDR3 has 16 residues. The trim removed 4 bases at V and 8 bases at J, leaving 13 bases unmatched. Written as DNA, the CDR3 is TGCGCCAGCAGCCCACTCTCCGGGACTAGTCGTCATGAGCAGTTCTTC. This translates into CASSPLSGTSRHEQFF.